The clone carrying this T cell receptor (beta chain) was recorded many times. Its target is not known. This entry belongs to a study of spatial heterogeneity in lung cancer. General study points: More often at tumor resection than at routine follow-up, ubiquitous expanded tumor TCRs were detected in the blood.

All TCR cDNA molecules were individually tagged with a unique molecular identifier. MiXCR was run by TCRdb on the 5' RACE reads, yielding one entry per CDR3 protein. In the table there are roughly 120,000 distinct CDR3 sequences, over 9% of which are singletons. CDR1 is SGHTA and CDR2 is FQGNSA in the germline V gene. V was pared by 3 bases and J by 5 bases, with 8 bases between. This CDR3 has 13 residues. Time point indicated: blood at routine non-recurrence follow-up after resection. Unsorted whole RNA of tumor, nontumor lung or frozen PBMC was sequenced. This receptor was identified in a male donor with early-stage non-small cell lung cancer. The chain combines TRBV7-2 with TRBJ1-5; D is unresolved. Sequencing used PBMCs, obtained at follow-up. The CDR3 DNA sequence: TGTGCCAGCAGCTTCAGCGAGTATCAGCCCCAGCATTTT. Translated: CASSFSEYQPQHF.